What follows are 17 T cell receptor beta chains derived from one specimen sequenced in a study of T-cell memory formation after mild COVID-19. TCRdb redid the calling of the 5' RACE reads with MiXCR, one entry per CDR3 protein. The data contain more than 350,000 distinct CDR3 sequences, 20% to 25% of them singletons. The sample taken for sequencing was PBMCs or a T cell subset sorted from them (not recorded which). All receptors come from an adult woman who had mild COVID-19 (a few samples of this study predate the infection). Cell type and time point are not known.

This clonotype occurred many times. The rearrangement uses TRBV4-1 and TRBJ2-7; a possible D gene is TRBD1 (5 bases). CDR3 length: 14 amino acids. Trimming cost V 0 bases and J 1 base, with 7 bases left between them. Germline loops: CDR1 MGHRA, CDR2 YSYEKL. The CDR3: CASSQEQVSYEQYF. CDR3 DNA sequence: TGCGCCAGCAGCCAAGAACAGGTGTCCTACGAGCAGTACTTC.

This clonotype was detected ten times or more. The chain carries TRBV5-1 and TRBJ2-1, with 7 positions matching TRBD2. V shed 4 bases, J shed 0 bases, and the junction held 7 bases outside the gene matches. CDR1 and CDR2 (germline): SGHRS, YFSETQ. This CDR3 has 16 amino acids. CDR3 sequence: CASSLWGGNSYNEQFF. DNA for the CDR3: TGCGCCAGCAGCCTGTGGGGGGGAAACTCCTACAATGAGCAGTTCTTC. Based on the CDR3 plus reference TRBV5-1 and TRBJ2-1, the full variable domain is KAGVTQTPRYLIKTRGQQVTLSCSPISGHRSVSWYQQTPGQGLQFLFEYFSETQRNKGNFPGRFSGRQFSNSRSEMNVSTLELGDSALYLCASSLWGGNSYNEQFFGPGTRLTVL.

The rearrangement joins TRBV12-3 or TRBV12-4 to TRBJ1-5; no reliable D call. Trimming removed 7 bases from V and 0 bases from J, with 10 bases in between. The CDR3 length is 14 residues. The CDR3 here is CASTWQNSNQPQHF. CDR3 DNA sequence: TGTGCCAGCACCTGGCAGAATAGCAATCAGCCCCAGCATTTT.

This chain connects TRBV7-8 to TRBJ2-1; 9 bases agree with TRBD2. Germline CDR1 reads SGHVS; CDR2 reads FQNEAQ. J was trimmed by 2 bases and V by 4 bases; bases with no gene match: 9. CDR3 length equals 17 residues. Here the CDR3 DNA reads TGTGCCAGCAGCTCTGAGGGGCGGGGGGGCCCCTACAATGAGCAGTTCTTC. Translated: CASSSEGRGGPYNEQFF. Complete variable domain (other parts from reference TRBV7-8 and TRBJ2-1): GAGVSQSPRYKVAKRGQDVALRCDPISGHVSLFWYQQALGQGPEFLTYFQNEAQLDKSGLPSDRFFAERPEGSVSTLKIQRTQQEDSAVYLCASSSEGRGGPYNEQFFGPGTRLTVL.

The DNA for the CDR3 is TGTGCCAGCAGTTACTCGACGGCAGGGGGCTCCTATGGCTACACCTTC. The encoded protein is CASSYSTAGGSYGYTF. V usage is TRBV6-5 and J usage is TRBJ1-2, with 8 bases lining up with TRBD1. Germline-derived CDR1 and CDR2 are MNHEY and SVGAGI. J lost 4 bases, V lost 0 bases, and 7 bases had no gene match. There are 16 residues in the CDR3.

The gene calls are TRBV11-3 and TRBJ2-2; unclear D gene. The CDR3 contains 16 residues. Trimming left V 8 bases short and J 1 base short, with 17 bases between. The germline CDR1 and CDR2 sequences are SGHNT and YENEEA. The CDR3 DNA is TGTGCCAGCCTCAGCTTCGACTCACGGAACACCGGGGAGCTGTTTTTT. Amino acids: CASLSFDSRNTGELFF.

The gene calls are TRBV15 and TRBJ1-4; D gene ambiguous. Germline V gives CDR1 LNHNV, CDR2 YYDKDF (reference sequence). This CDR3 spans 16 amino acids. V dropped 4 bases and J dropped 4 bases, with 16 bases sitting between them. The CDR3 reads CATSIIGRPHNEKLFF. The CDR3 DNA is TGTGCCACCAGCATAATAGGACGCCCTCATAATGAAAAACTGTTTTTT.

The rearrangement links TRBV5-1 to TRBJ2-1; TRBD2 matches at 10 bases. The V and J ends lost 0 bases and 9 bases, in that order; junction bases with no gene match: 6. Germline assignment: CDR1 SGHRS and CDR2 YFSETQ. This CDR3 contains 15 residues. CDR3 region: CASSLDTSGASEQFF. The CDR3 DNA follows: TGCGCCAGCAGCTTGGATACTAGCGGGGCGTCTGAGCAGTTCTTC. Full variable domain (remainder filled in from reference TRBV5-1 and TRBJ2-1): KAGVTQTPRYLIKTRGQQVTLSCSPISGHRSVSWYQQTPGQGLQFLFEYFSETQRNKGNFPGRFSGRQFSNSRSEMNVSTLELGDSALYLCASSLDTSGASEQFFGPGTRLTVL.

V gene TRBV9 combines with J gene TRBJ2-7; maybe TRBD2 (6 bases). The V and J ends lost 0 bases and 6 bases respectively, with 13 bases between them. The CDR3 length is 14 residues. Per germline, CDR1 SGDLS and CDR2 YYNGEE. CDR3 protein: CASSVEAAGREQYF. As DNA, the CDR3 is TGTGCCAGCAGCGTAGAGGCGGCGGGACGCGAGCAGTACTTC.

In its sample, this clonotype was seen a few times. CDR3 nucleotides: TGTGCCAGCAGCTTAGAGGCGGGGGCCTACAATGAGCAGTTCTTC. Encoded protein: CASSLEAGAYNEQFF. The chain combines TRBV7-9 with TRBJ2-1; 7 bases are a match to TRBD2. This CDR3 comprises 15 residues. V trimming: 1 base; J trimming: 2 bases; junction bases outside the gene matches: 2. Looked up from germline, CDR1 is SEHNR and CDR2 is FQNEAQ (reference sequence).

The chain combines TRBV30 with TRBJ1-5; D gene ambiguous. Germline V gene lookup returns CDR1 GTSNPN and CDR2 SVGIG (reference sequence). The CDR3 covers 13 residues. V was shortened by 0 bases and J by 5 bases, with 8 bases between the two germline ends. The CDR3 region has the DNA TGTGCCTGGAGTGTACGGCAGGATCAGCCCCAGCATTTT. As protein: CAWSVRQDQPQHF.

This clonotype was seen at least ten times. The rearrangement links TRBV5-4 to TRBJ1-1; 9 bases line up with TRBD1. The junction had 4 bases not matched to a gene; V was cut back by 4 bases and J by 6 bases. CDR3 size: 13 residues. Germline CDR1 SGHNT, CDR2 YYREEE (reference sequence). CDR3 DNA: TGTGCCAGCAGCAGGACAGGGGTGGCTGAAGCTTTCTTT. Its protein is CASSRTGVAEAFF.

This clonotype was seen ten or more times. This chain connects TRBV20-1 to TRBJ2-2; weak D call: TRBD1 (5 bases). V was clipped by 3 bases and J by 3 bases, with 17 bases between them. Germline-derived CDR1 and CDR2 are DFQATT and SNEGSKA (reference sequence). The CDR3 length is 16 residues. The CDR3 sequence is CSASRVGRAHTGELFF. CDR3 in DNA: TGCAGTGCTAGTCGGGTGGGCAGGGCCCACACCGGGGAGCTGTTTTTT.

V is TRBV24-1 and J is TRBJ2-3; 8 bases are shared with TRBD1. This CDR3 spans 16 amino acids. V dropped 3 bases and J dropped 0; count of bases not matched to a gene: 4. In germline, CDR1 is KGHDR, CDR2 SFDVKD. In DNA, the CDR3 is TGTGCCACCAGTGATACCGACAGGGGAAGCACAGATACGCAGTATTTT. As protein: CATSDTDRGSTDTQYF.

This clonotype was seen just once. This rearrangement joins TRBV6-5 to TRBJ1-1; 7 bases are a match to TRBD1. Germline loops: CDR1 MNHEY, CDR2 SVGAGI. The CDR3 has 13 residues. Trimming cost V 9 bases and J 4 bases; bases outside gene matches: 8. The CDR3 nucleotides are TGTGCCAGTCATAAACAGGGGCTCACTGAAGCTTTCTTT. Amino acids: CASHKQGLTEAFF.

The gene calls are TRBV7-2 and TRBJ2-3; 7 nucleotides agree with TRBD1. Looked up from germline, CDR1 is SGHTA and CDR2 is FQGNSA. Unmatched junction bases numbered 10, after V lost 5 bases and J lost 2 bases. The CDR3 runs to 16 residues. This CDR3 reads CASSLGDTGATDTQYF. DNA of the CDR3: TGTGCCAGCAGCCTCGGGGATACAGGGGCCACAGATACGCAGTATTTT.

A remark on this clonotype: The conserved closing phenylalanine or tryptophan is absent in this CDR3, likely reflecting a read error. The limits of the CDR3 on the DNA are not certain, so only TCRdb's listed CDR3 is given. The V call is TRBV30, the J call TRBJ2-1; TRBD1, the table's D call, was not compared with the DNA. Germline CDR1 is GTSNPN and CDR2 is SVGIG (reference sequence). The CDR3 adds up to 11 amino acids, both ends counted. Here the CDR3 reads CAWSTGQVLYI.